A single sample is the source of the 10 T cell receptor beta chains below, sequenced in a study of glioma-infiltrating T cells after dendritic cell vaccination. Using immunoSEQ multiplex PCR, the repertoire was profiled, and TCRdb retains in-frame clones only, with some absent. The repertoire holds about 92,000 clones, with 80% to 90% as singletons. Here the sequenced sample was blood, taken before dendritic cell vaccination. The receptors come from a human donor with glioblastoma.

This sequence joins TRBV4-2 and TRBJ2-7; 7 bases fit TRBD1. Germline CDR1 and CDR2: LGHNA and YNFKEQ. This CDR3 is built from 19 residues. V shed 1 base, J shed 0 bases, and the junction held 15 bases outside the gene matches. CDR3 nucleotide sequence: TGTGCCAGCAGCCAAGGTGTCCTTGCCCTGACAGGGCTCTCCTACGAGCAGTACTTC. Residues: CASSQGVLALTGLSYEQYF.

CDR3: CASSLEGLAGDNEQFF. In DNA form, the CDR3 reads TGTGCCAGCAGCTTGGAGGGACTAGCGGGAGACAATGAGCAGTTCTTC. This rearrangement joins TRBV5-7 to TRBJ2-1, with 14 bases identical to TRBD2. TRBV5-7 is noted as an ORF with a role that remains uncertain. This CDR3 spans 16 amino acids. After removal of 0 bases from V and 5 bases from J, the junction contained 1 base not matched to a gene.

The chain recombines TRBV29-1 with TRBJ2-3, with D hard to call. The germline CDR1 and CDR2 sequences are SQVTM and ANQGSEA. The CDR3 covers 14 residues. V was cut by 7 bases and J by 1 base, with 15 bases left in between. The CDR3 DNA is TGCAGCGCAACAGCCGATAGACGCACAGATACGCAGTATTTT. Translated: CSATADRRTDTQYF.

The genes are TRBV9 and TRBJ2-1; D is uncertain. Trimming took off 2 bases at V and 0 bases at J, with 9 bases between the two ends. Looked up from germline, CDR1 is SGDLS and CDR2 is YYNGEE. The CDR3 spans 15 residues. The CDR3 loop is CASSVVDNSYNEQFF. CDR3 in DNA: TGTGCCAGCAGCGTCGTTGACAACTCCTACAATGAGCAGTTCTTC.

The chain is built from TRBV7-2 and TRBJ2-3, with a possible D match to TRBD1 (5 bases). From germline, CDR1 is SGHTA and CDR2 FQGNSA. V was shortened by 5 bases and J by 1 base, with 10 bases between the two germline ends. The CDR3 has 14 amino acids. The CDR3 DNA sequence: TGTGCCAGCAGCCCAGGGCAGGGCACAGATACGCAGTATTTT. It codes for CASSPGQGTDTQYF.

Here the CDR3 DNA reads TGTGCCAGCAGCGTAGCGTCTCCGTACAATGAGCAGTTCTTC. It codes for CASSVASPYNEQFF. The chain uses TRBV9 and TRBJ2-1; no clear D gene. The length of the CDR3 is 14 residues. Trimming took 0 bases from V and 4 from J, leaving 8 bases between them. Germline values: CDR1 SGDLS, CDR2 YYNGEE.

In this sample, this clone turned up once. The chain combines TRBV7-2 with TRBJ2-7, with 7 bases lining up with TRBD2. Germline trimming cut 6 bases from V and 2 bases from J; bases unmatched to any gene: 19. CDR3 length: 18 residues. The germline V gene encodes CDR1 SGHTA and CDR2 FQGNSA. The CDR3 sequence: CASSNPSVGGRVAYEQYF. The CDR3 DNA is TGTGCCAGCAGTAACCCATCGGTCGGGGGGAGGGTGGCCTACGAGCAGTACTTC.

The sample holds one count of this clone. The rearrangement links TRBV4-3 to TRBJ2-7; 7 positions agree with TRBD2. Trimming cost V 0 bases and J 5 bases; bases outside gene matches: 10. Looked up from germline, CDR1 is LGHNA and CDR2 is YSLEER. This CDR3 is built from 16 residues. CDR3 sequence reads: CASSQDRTPRGDEQYF. The CDR3 DNA follows: TGCGCCAGCAGCCAAGATCGAACGCCCCGGGGGGACGAGCAGTACTTC.

This chain joins TRBV18 and TRBJ2-6, with D possibly TRBD1 on 6 matching bases. CDR3 size: 16 residues. The germline V gene encodes CDR1 KGHSH and CDR2 LQKENI. V was trimmed by 2 bases and J by 4 bases, leaving 12 bases between them. The CDR3 DNA reads as TGTGCCAGCTCACCAACCCTAGGGGGAGGGGCCAACGTCCTGACTTTC. Its protein is CASSPTLGGGANVLTF.

This clone was found a few times. This sequence joins TRBV11-2 and TRBJ2-3; maybe TRBD1 (6 bases). The CDR3 contains 15 residues. Germline V gene sequence: CDR1 SGHAT, CDR2 FQNNGV. Between the trimmed V and J ends, which lost 0 bases and 1 base, there was a span of 8 bases. CDR3 DNA: TGTGCCAGCAGCTTAGACAGGGGTCGCACAGATACGCAGTATTTT. It yields the protein CASSLDRGRTDTQYF.